This TCR beta chain appears in the sequencing data of a study of CD8 T cells in Susac syndrome. Reverse transcription used roughly 0.5 to 1 ug RNA and random hexamers. The amplification used immunoSEQ multiplex PCR on TCR beta CDR3; it spanned 54 Vbeta and 13 Jbeta. TCRdb used MiXCR to reprocess the immunoSEQ multiplex PCR reads, holding one entry per CDR3 protein. Of about 200,000 distinct CDR3 sequences detected, 90% to 95% appear once; the ten largest clones hold approximately 0.13%. CDR3 length: 13 residues. The V gene's germline CDR1 is KGHSH and CDR2 LQKENI. The V gene lost 2 bases and the J gene lost 1 base, with 5 bases spanning the gap. Sequencing of TCR beta was undertaken in CD8+ and CD4+ T cells derived from blood. Treatment-naive patients with stable or active relapsing-remitting disease served as multiple sclerosis controls. This clonotype came up a few times.

The material sequenced was CD8+ T cells from PBMCs. The rearrangement links TRBV18 to TRBJ1-1; the D is unclear. This clonotype was sampled from a human donor with multiple sclerosis. Written as DNA, the CDR3 is TGTGCCAGCTCACCAGATGGGAACACTGAAGCTTTCTTT. Translated: CASSPDGNTEAFF.